This TCR beta chain was recorded in a study of cytomegalovirus exposure and HLA in healthy donors. The germline gives CDR1 SQVTM, CDR2 ANQGSEA. The V segment lost 6 bases and the J segment 0 bases; nucleotides outside the gene matches: 5. The CDR3 sequence is 15 residues long. Primers for the PCR totalled 60 Vbeta and 13 Jbeta. Sequencing was performed with immunoSEQ multiplex PCR; in TCRdb, only in-frame clones are kept and a portion is missing. Among around 77,000 clones listed, more than 75% were seen once. This TCR derives from a man between 35 and 55 years old in good health and CMV-seronegative. V gene TRBV29-1 combines with J gene TRBJ2-6, with 7 nucleotides matching TRBD2. The sample comprised PBMCs. The CDR3: CSVREVASGANVLTF. The CDR3 DNA is TGCAGCGTCCGGGAGGTTGCCTCTGGGGCCAACGTCCTGACTTTC.